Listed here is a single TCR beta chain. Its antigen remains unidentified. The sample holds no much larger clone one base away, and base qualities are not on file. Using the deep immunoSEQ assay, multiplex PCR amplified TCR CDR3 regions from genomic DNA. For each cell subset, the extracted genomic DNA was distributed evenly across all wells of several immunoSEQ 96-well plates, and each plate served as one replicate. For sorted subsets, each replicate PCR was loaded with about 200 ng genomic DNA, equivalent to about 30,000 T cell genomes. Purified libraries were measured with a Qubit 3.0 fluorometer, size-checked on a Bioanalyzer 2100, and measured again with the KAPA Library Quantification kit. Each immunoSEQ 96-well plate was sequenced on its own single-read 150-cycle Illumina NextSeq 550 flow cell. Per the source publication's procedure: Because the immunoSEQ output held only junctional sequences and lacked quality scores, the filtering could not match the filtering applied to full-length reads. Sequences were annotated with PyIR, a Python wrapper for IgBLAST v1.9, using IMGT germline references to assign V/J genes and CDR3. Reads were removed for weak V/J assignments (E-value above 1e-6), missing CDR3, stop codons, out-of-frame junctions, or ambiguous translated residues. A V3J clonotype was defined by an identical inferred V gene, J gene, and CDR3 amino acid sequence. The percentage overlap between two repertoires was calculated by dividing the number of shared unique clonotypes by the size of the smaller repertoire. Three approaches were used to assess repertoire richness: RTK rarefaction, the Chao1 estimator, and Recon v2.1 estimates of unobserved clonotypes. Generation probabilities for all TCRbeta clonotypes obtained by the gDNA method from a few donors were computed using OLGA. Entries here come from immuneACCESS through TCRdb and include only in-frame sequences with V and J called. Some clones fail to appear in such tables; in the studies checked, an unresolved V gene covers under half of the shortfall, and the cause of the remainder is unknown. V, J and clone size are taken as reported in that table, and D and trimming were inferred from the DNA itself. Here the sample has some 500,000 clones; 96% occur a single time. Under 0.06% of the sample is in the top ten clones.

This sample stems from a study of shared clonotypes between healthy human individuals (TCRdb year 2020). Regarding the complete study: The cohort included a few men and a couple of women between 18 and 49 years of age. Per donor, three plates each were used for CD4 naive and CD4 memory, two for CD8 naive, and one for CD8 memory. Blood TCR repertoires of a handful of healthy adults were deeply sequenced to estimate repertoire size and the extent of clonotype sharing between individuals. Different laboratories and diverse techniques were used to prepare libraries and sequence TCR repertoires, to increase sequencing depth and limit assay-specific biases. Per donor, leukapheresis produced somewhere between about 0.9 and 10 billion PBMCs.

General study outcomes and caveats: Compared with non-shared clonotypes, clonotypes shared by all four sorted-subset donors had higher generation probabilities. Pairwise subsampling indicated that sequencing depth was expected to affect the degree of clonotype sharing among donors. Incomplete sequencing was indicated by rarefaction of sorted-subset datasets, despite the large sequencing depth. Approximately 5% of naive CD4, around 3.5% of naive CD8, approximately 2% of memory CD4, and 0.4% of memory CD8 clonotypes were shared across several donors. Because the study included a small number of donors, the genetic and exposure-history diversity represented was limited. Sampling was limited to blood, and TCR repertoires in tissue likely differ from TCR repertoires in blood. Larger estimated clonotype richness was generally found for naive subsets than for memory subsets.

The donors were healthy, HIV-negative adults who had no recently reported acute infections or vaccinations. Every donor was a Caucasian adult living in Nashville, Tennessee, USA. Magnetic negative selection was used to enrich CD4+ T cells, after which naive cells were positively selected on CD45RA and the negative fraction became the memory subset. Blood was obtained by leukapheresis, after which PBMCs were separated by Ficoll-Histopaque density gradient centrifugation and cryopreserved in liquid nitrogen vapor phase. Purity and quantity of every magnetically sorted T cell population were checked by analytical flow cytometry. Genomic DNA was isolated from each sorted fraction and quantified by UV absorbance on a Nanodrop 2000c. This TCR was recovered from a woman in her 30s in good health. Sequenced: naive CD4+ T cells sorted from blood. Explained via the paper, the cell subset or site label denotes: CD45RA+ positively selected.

The DNA is TGTGCCAGCAGTCAAGGGACCGACTTTACCTACAATGAGCAGTTCTTC. Translated, it gives CASSQGTDFTYNEQFF. The chain uses TRBV28 and TRBJ2-1, with a tentative D call of TRBD1 or TRBD2, each matching 5 bases. Looking up the germline V gene yields CDR1 MDHEN and CDR2 SYDVKM. Trimming at the junction amounts to 5 bases on V and 2 bases on J, and the germline ends lie 16 bases apart. The CDR3 spans 16 residues, from the cysteine through the phenylalanine. The DNA shown is the 48-base CDR3, in frame from base 1.